These 11 T cell receptor beta chains share one sample of origin, sequenced in a study of T cell responses to AZD1222 COVID-19 vaccine. The method was immunoSEQ multiplex PCR; TCRdb's version includes in-frame clones alone and lacks a portion of them. The table includes 200,000 to 250,000 clones, approximately 94% detected once. Sequences were derived from peripheral blood, sampled 28 days after the second dose of the MenACWY control vaccine. The receptor set was obtained from an adult who received the MenACWY meningococcal vaccine as a control.

J is TRBJ2-1 and V is TRBV28; possible D gene TRBD1, 7 bases. The ends were cut back, 6 bases at V and 6 bases at J, with 21 bases in the middle. CDR1 and CDR2 from the germline V gene are MDHEN and SYDVKM. This CDR3 contains 16 residues. CDR3 sequence: CASSQGGRRRGNEQFF. CDR3 DNA sequence: TGTGCCAGCAGCCAGGGGGGTAGGCGACGTGGCAATGAGCAGTTCTTC.

The chain couples TRBV7-8 to TRBJ2-1; 10 bases line up with TRBD1. After removal of 5 bases from V and 8 bases from J, the junction contained 12 bases not matched to a gene. The CDR3 loop spans 16 amino acids. Germline-derived CDR1 and CDR2 are SGHVS and FQNEAQ. CDR3 protein: CASSLSRGQGTYEQFF. CDR3 DNA: TGTGCCAGCAGCCTGAGTCGGGGACAGGGGACATATGAGCAGTTCTTC. Combining the CDR3 with reference TRBV7-8 and TRBJ2-1 gives the whole variable domain GAGVSQSPRYKVAKRGQDVALRCDPISGHVSLFWYQQALGQGPEFLTYFQNEAQLDKSGLPSDRFFAERPEGSVSTLKIQRTQQEDSAVYLCASSLSRGQGTYEQFFGPGTRLTVL.

This clone came up once. The chain links TRBV28 to TRBJ1-2; the D is unclear. CDR1 and CDR2 (germline): MDHEN, SYDVKM. The V gene lost 2 bases and the J gene lost 6 bases, with 10 bases spanning the gap. The length of the CDR3 is 13 residues. Written as DNA, the CDR3 is TGTGCCAGCAGTTTAAGGTCGTCGGATGGCTACACCTTC. Encoded protein: CASSLRSSDGYTF.

The rearrangement joins TRBV19 to TRBJ2-3; 7 bases are shared with TRBD2. V shed 9 bases, J shed 4 bases, and the junction held 10 bases outside the gene matches. The CDR3 totals 14 residues. The germline gives CDR1 LNHDA, CDR2 SQIVND (reference sequence). This chain's CDR3 is CASKTSKYADTQYF. CDR3 DNA sequence: TGTGCCAGCAAGACTAGCAAGTACGCAGATACGCAGTATTTT.

The gene calls are TRBV30 and TRBJ2-3, with 7 bases aligning to TRBD2. After removal of 2 bases from V and 5 bases from J, the junction contained 13 bases not matched to a gene. The CDR3 consists of 16 residues. The germline V gene has CDR1 GTSNPN and CDR2 SVGIG (reference sequence). The CDR3 reads CAWSLGGGSTVDTQYF. For the CDR3, the DNA is TGTGCCTGGAGTCTCGGAGGCGGGAGTACAGTAGATACGCAGTATTTT.

V gene TRBV2 combines with J gene TRBJ2-7, with a tentative D call TRBD1 (7 bases). The CDR3 covers 13 residues. The ends were cut back, 4 bases at V and 3 bases at J, with 10 bases in the middle. Per germline, CDR1 SNHLY and CDR2 FYNNEI. The CDR3 bases are TGTGCCAGCAGTGGGCAGGGGGGCTACGAGCAGTACTTC. Residues: CASSGQGGYEQYF.

The genes are TRBV7-9 and TRBJ2-2; no reliable D call. Trimming stripped 5 bases from V and 5 bases from J, with 12 bases between. Germline CDR1 SEHNR, CDR2 FQNEAQ (reference sequence). The CDR3 covers 14 residues. This CDR3 reads CASSRSVGTGELFF. CDR3 nucleotide sequence: TGTGCCAGCAGCCGGTCGGTCGGAACCGGGGAGCTGTTTTTT.

This chain links TRBV28 with TRBJ1-3; no reliable D call. The CDR3 covers 12 residues. The germline gives CDR1 MDHEN, CDR2 SYDVKM. V was clipped by 5 bases and J by 3 bases, with 5 bases between them. CDR3 in DNA: TGTGCCAGCAGTAAGGATGGAAACACCATATATTTT. It specifies CASSKDGNTIYF.

Concerning this clone itself: Distinct nucleotide sequences in the sample also encode this CDR3. V usage is TRBV3-1 (or the pseudogene TRBV3-2) and J usage is TRBJ2-7; tentatively, D is TRBD1 (5 bases). CDR1 and CDR2 from the germline V gene are LGHDT and YNNKEL (reference sequence). V was cut by 1 base and J by 0 bases, with 10 bases left in between. The CDR3 is 15 amino acids. The CDR3 spells CASSQGGQGSYEQYF. The DNA of the CDR3 is TGTGCCAGCAGCCAAGGGGGTCAGGGCTCCTACGAGCAGTACTTC.

The genes are TRBV7-2 and TRBJ1-5; D is undetermined. Germline V gene lookup returns CDR1 SGHTA and CDR2 FQGNSA. Trimming left V 1 base short and J 0 bases short, with 7 bases between. The CDR3 is 15 residues long. The CDR3, as DNA: TGTGCCAGCAGCTTAGTCCATATTAGCAATCAGCCCCAGCATTTT. It yields the protein CASSLVHISNQPQHF.

This sequence joins TRBV6-1 and TRBJ2-3, with a possible D match to TRBD2 (5 bases). The germline V gene encodes CDR1 MNHNS and CDR2 SASEGT. Trimming cost V 2 bases and J 4 bases, with 13 bases left between them. The CDR3 has 15 residues. The chain's CDR3 is CASSESMMGADTQYF. CDR3 nucleotides: TGTGCCAGCAGTGAAAGCATGATGGGAGCAGATACGCAGTATTTT.